The sequence of this TCR beta chain was determined in a study of shared clonotypes between healthy human individuals. In the study overall: CD8 memory received one plate per donor, CD8 naive two, CD4 memory three and CD4 naive three.

Study-wide findings and caveats: A few donors had approximately 4.6% of their naive CD4 clonotypes in common.

Assay: immunoSEQ multiplex PCR; the TCRdb copy retains only in-frame clones and omits some. Here the sample spans fewer than 2.5 million clones, 93% being singletons. The trim removed 4 bases at V and 3 bases at J, leaving 8 bases unmatched. The CDR3 extends over 16 amino acids. Germline values: CDR1 KGHSH, CDR2 LQKENI. Notes on this clone: As yet, its antigen is unknown.

V and J are TRBV18 and TRBJ2-1, with 8 bases fitting TRBD2. The receptor was derived from a man between 18 and 29 years old in good health. Some clones in this sample may be carry-over from other donors' samples. The sequenced sample was naive CD4+ T cells from PBMCs. Subset noted: CD45RA+ positively selected. CDR3 DNA sequence: TGTGCCAGCTCACAGCCCTGGCTAGCGGGCTACAATGAGCAGTTCTTC. Its protein product is CASSQPWLAGYNEQFF.